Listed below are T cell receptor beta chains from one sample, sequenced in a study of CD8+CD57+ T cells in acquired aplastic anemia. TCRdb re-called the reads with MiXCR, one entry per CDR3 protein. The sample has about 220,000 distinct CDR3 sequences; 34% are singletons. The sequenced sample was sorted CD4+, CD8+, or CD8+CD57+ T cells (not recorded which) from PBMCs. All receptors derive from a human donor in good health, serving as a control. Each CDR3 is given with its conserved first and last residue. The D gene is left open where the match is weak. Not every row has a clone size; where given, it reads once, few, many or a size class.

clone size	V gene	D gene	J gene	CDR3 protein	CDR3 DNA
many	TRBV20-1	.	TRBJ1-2	CSASSTGISDYTF	TGCAGTGCTTCCAGTACGGGCATATCTGACTACACCTTC
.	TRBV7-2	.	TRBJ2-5	CANSLVAGAPWETQYF	TGTGCCAACAGCTTAGTCGCGGGGGCCCCTTGGGAGACCCAGTACTTC
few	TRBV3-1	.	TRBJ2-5	CASSLNGVETQYF	TGTGCCAGCAGCCTAAACGGGGTCGAGACCCAGTACTTC
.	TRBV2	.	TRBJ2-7	CASSQAGGRDYEQYF	TGTGCCAGCTCTCAAGCAGGGGGGCGAGACTACGAGCAGTACTTC
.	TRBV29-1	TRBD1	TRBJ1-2	CSVVGDRGYTF	TGCAGCGTTGTGGGGGACAGGGGATACACCTTC
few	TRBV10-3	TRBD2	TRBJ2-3	CAISRGGGAHEQYF	TGTGCCATCAGTCGGGGGGGAGGGGCCCATGAGCAGTATTTT
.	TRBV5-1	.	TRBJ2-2	CASSIDFNTGELFF	TGCGCCAGCAGCATTGACTTTAACACCGGGGAGCTGTTTTTT
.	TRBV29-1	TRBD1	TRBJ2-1	CSALDRGLEQFF	TGCAGCGCGCTGGACAGGGGTTTAGAGCAGTTCTTC
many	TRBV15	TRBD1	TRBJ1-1	CATSRDRQGAKNTEAFF	TGTGCCACCAGCAGAGATCGGCAGGGGGCGAAGAACACTGAAGCTTTCTTT
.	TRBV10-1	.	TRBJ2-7	CASSEWEQNEQYF	TGCGCCAGCAGTGAGTGGGAACAGAACGAGCAGTACTTC
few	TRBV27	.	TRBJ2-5	CASSHTRQETQYF	TGTGCCAGCAGCCATACACGGCAAGAGACCCAGTACTTC
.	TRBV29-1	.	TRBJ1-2	CSVDRALYGYTF	TGCAGCGTTGACCGGGCATTGTATGGCTACACCTTC
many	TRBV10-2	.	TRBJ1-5	CASSDYRYQPQHF	TGCGCCAGCAGTGATTACAGGTATCAGCCCCAGCATTTT
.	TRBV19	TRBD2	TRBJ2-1	CASATAGVSNEQFF	TGTGCCAGCGCGACAGCGGGAGTATCCAATGAGCAGTTCTTC
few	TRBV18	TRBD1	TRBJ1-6	CASSQGDRDSPLHF	TGTGCCAGCTCACAAGGAGACAGGGATTCACCCCTCCACTTT
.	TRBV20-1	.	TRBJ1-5	CSARDSRTTTGNQPQHF	TGCAGTGCTAGAGACTCAAGAACAACCACAGGCAATCAGCCCCAGCATTTT
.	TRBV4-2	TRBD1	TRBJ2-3	CASSQESRGITDTQYF	TGTGCCAGCAGCCAAGAGTCCAGGGGGATCACAGATACGCAGTATTTT
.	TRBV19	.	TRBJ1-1	CASSTQGILNTEAFF	TGTGCCAGTAGTACGCAGGGGATCCTGAACACTGAAGCTTTCTTT
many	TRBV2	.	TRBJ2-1	CASSEMDPVYNEQFF	TGTGCCAGCAGTGAAATGGACCCGGTCTACAATGAGCAGTTCTTC
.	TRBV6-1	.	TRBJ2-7	CASKSKTATYEQYF	TGTGCCAGCAAATCCAAGACAGCGACCTACGAGCAGTACTTC
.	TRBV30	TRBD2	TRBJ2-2	CAWSAITSVGPGELFF	TGTGCCTGGAGTGCAATCACTAGCGTCGGGCCCGGGGAGCTGTTTTTT
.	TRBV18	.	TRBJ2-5	CASSLLQGGETQYF	TGTGCCAGCTCACTCTTACAGGGAGGAGAGACCCAGTACTTC
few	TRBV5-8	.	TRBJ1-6	CASSLGRAGDSPLHF	TGTGCCAGCAGCTTAGGGAGGGCCGGAGATTCACCCCTCCACTTT
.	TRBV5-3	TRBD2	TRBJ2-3	CATHDRLAASTDTQYF	TGTGCCACACACGACCGACTAGCTGCTAGCACAGATACGCAGTATTTT
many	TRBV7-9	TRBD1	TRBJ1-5	CASSLVRWDRAYSNQPQHF	TGTGCCAGCAGCTTAGTTAGATGGGACAGAGCCTATAGCAATCAGCCCCAGCATTTT
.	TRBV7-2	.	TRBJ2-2	CASSRGRNTGELFF	TGTGCCAGCAGCAGGGGCAGGAACACCGGGGAGCTGTTCTTT
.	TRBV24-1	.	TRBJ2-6	CATSDLQASGANVLTF	TGTGCCACCAGTGATTTGCAGGCTTCTGGGGCCAACGTCCTGACTTTC
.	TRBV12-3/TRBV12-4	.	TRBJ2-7	CASSFRSPAVSYEQYF	TGTGCCAGCAGTTTCAGGTCCCCAGCTGTCTCCTACGAGCAGTACTTC
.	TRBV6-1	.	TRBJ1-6	CASSAQAAFRLSPLYF	TGTGCCAGCAGCGCCCAAGCGGCATTCAGACTTTCACCCCTCTACTTT
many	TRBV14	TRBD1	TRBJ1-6	CASSPRTGGDSPLHF	TGTGCCAGCAGCCCCAGGACAGGGGGCGATTCACCCCTCCACTTT
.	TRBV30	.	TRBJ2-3	CAWSVGAKRSDTQYF	TGTGCCTGGAGTGTGGGGGCGAAGCGGTCAGATACGCAGTATTTT
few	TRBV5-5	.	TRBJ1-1	CASRRPLGGTEAFF	TGTGCCAGCAGGCGGCCCCTAGGGGGGACTGAAGCTTTCTTT
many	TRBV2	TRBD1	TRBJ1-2	CASSGQGQGSSGYTF	TGTGCCAGCAGTGGACAGGGACAGGGGAGCTCTGGCTACACCTTC